The rows below give T cell receptor beta chains drawn from one sample of a study of blood T cell repertoires in COVID-19. Only in-frame clones appear in the TCRdb table, and some are missing; sequencing was by immunoSEQ multiplex PCR. The sample lists 55,000 to 75,000 clones, about four fifths occurring once. The source material was peripheral blood. The receptor source for this set is a man aged 65-85 years who had recovered from COVID-19. Both conserved end residues are part of each CDR3. D genes are given only for firm matches. Size tells how often a clone was seen (once, few, many) or the class of an expanded clone, and some rows leave it out.

d_call clone_size j_call v_call cdr3_nt cdr3_aa
TRBD1 NA TRBJ1-1 TRBV30 TGTGCCTGGGGGGGACAGACTGTCACTGAAGCTTTCTTT CAWGGQTVTEAFF
NA NA TRBJ1-3 TRBV15 TGTGCCACCAGCAGCGGTGAAGGCCAGGGGACCATATATTTT CATSSGEGQGTIYF
NA NA TRBJ1-3 TRBV5-1 TGCGCCAGCAGCTTTTCGACGGGGGCTGGAAACACCATATATTTT CASSFSTGAGNTIYF
TRBD2 NA TRBJ2-7 TRBV18 TGTGCCAGCTCACTAGCGGGGAGTTACGAGCAGTACTTC CASSLAGSYEQYF
NA NA TRBJ1-2 TRBV3-1/TRBV3-2 TGTGCCAGCAGCCAAGGACACAAAAACTATGGCTACACCTTC CASSQGHKNYGYTF
TRBD1 NA TRBJ2-7 TRBV12-3/TRBV12-4 TGTGCCAGCAGTCGGACAGGGGCCGAGCAGTACTTC CASSRTGAEQYF
NA few TRBJ1-1 TRBV9 TGTGCCAGCAGCGCCCAAACAGGAAACACTGAAGCTTTCTTT CASSAQTGNTEAFF
TRBD1 NA TRBJ2-1 TRBV18 TGTGCCAGCTCACCACCCCTAGCTCAGGGGGACAATGAGCAGTTCTTC CASSPPLAQGDNEQFF
TRBD1 NA TRBJ2-5 TRBV7-9 TGTGCCAGCAGCGTAGGGGGCCCATCTGAAGAGACCCAGTACTTC CASSVGGPSEETQYF
TRBD2 NA TRBJ2-3 TRBV6-5 TGTGCCAGTTCTCCGGGACTAGAGGCAGATACGCAGTATTTT CASSPGLEADTQYF
TRBD1 NA TRBJ1-1 TRBV6-5 TGTGCCGGGGGGACAGGGGAAAATACTGAAGCTTTCTTT CAGGTGENTEAFF
NA NA TRBJ1-1 TRBV3-1/TRBV3-2 TGTGCCAGCAGCCACGGTCCGGCTGAAGCTTTCTTT CASSHGPAEAFF
TRBD1 NA TRBJ1-2 TRBV6-4 TGTGCCAGCAGTCCCGGGACAGGTGGTATGCATGGCTACACCTTC CASSPGTGGMHGYTF
TRBD1 NA TRBJ1-1 TRBV9 TGTGCCGGCAGCGTAGATGTGGGGGACAGACCCATGAACACTGAAGCTTTCTTT CAGSVDVGDRPMNTEAFF
NA NA TRBJ1-2 TRBV7-9 TGTGCCAGCAGCTTAGTAGGGGTTGGTGGCTACACCTTC CASSLVGVGGYTF
TRBD1 many TRBJ2-5 TRBV2 TGTGCCAGCAGGGACAGGGGGGTGGAGACCCAGTACTTC CASRDRGVETQYF
NA medium-sized TRBJ2-3 TRBV6-4 TGTGCCAGCAGTGACCTAGCAGGCCGCACAGATACGCAGTATTTT CASSDLAGRTDTQYF
NA NA TRBJ1-1 TRBV9 TGTGCCAGCAGCGTAGGGGGCTGGGACACTGAAGCTTTCTTT CASSVGGWDTEAFF
NA NA TRBJ2-3 TRBV28 TGTGCCAGCAGTGCCCCGGGGAGCCTGGGCACAGATACGCAGTATTTT CASSAPGSLGTDTQYF
NA NA TRBJ1-1 TRBV19 TGTGCCAGTAGTTCAGGGGTCAAGTACTTGAACACTGAAGCTTTCTTT CASSSGVKYLNTEAFF
NA NA TRBJ2-5 TRBV7-2 TGTGCCAGCAGCTTATTAGGACAGCAAGAGACCCAGTACTTC CASSLLGQQETQYF
NA few TRBJ1-1 TRBV5-1 TGCGCCAGCACACAGGGTGAGGACACTGAAGCTTTCTTT CASTQGEDTEAFF